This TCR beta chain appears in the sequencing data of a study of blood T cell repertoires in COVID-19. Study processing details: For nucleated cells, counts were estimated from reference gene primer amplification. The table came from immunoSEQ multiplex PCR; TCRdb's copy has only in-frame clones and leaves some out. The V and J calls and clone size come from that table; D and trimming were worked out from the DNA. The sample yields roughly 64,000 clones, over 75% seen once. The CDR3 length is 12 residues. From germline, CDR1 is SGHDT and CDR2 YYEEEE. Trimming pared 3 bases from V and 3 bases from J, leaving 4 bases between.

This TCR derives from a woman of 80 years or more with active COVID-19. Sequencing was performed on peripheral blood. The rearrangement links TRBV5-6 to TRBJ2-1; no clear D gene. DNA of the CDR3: TGTGCCAGCAGCTACAGCTACAATGAGCAGTTCTTC. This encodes CASSYSYNEQFF.